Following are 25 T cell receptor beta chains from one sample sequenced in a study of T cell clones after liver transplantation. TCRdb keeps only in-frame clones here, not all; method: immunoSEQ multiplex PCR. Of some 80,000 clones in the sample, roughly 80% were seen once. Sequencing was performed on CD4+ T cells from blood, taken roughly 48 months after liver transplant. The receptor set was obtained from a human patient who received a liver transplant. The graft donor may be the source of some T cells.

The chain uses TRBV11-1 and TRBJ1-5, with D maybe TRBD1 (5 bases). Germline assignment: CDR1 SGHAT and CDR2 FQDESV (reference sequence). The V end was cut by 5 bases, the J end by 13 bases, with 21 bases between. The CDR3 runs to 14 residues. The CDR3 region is CASSHRDAFTSQHF. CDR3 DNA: TGTGCCAGCAGCCACCGGGACGCTTTTACGAGTCAGCATTTT.

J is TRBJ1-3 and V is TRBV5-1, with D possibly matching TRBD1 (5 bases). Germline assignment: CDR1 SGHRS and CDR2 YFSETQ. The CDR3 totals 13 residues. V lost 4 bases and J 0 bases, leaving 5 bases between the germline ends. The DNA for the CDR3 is TGCGCCAGCAGCGGGGGCTCTGGAAACACCATATATTTT. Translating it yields CASSGGSGNTIYF.

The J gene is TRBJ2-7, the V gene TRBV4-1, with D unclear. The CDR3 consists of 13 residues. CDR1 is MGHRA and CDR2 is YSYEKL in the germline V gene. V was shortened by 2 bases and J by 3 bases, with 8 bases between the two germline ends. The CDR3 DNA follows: TGCGCCAGCAGCCAACCAGCCAACTACGAGCAGTACTTC. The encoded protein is CASSQPANYEQYF.

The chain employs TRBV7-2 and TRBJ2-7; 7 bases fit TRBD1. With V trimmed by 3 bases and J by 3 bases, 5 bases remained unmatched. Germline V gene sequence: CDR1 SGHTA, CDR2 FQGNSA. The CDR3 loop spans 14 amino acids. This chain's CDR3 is CASSLSDRVYEQYF. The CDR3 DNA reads TGTGCCAGCAGCTTGAGTGACAGGGTCTACGAGCAGTACTTC.

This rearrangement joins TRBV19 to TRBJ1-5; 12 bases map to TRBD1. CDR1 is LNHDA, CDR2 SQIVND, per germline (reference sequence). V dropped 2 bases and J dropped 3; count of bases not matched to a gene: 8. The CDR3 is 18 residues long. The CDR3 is CASSITGTGGADNQPQHF. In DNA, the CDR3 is TGTGCCAGTAGTATAACCGGGACAGGGGGCGCTGACAATCAGCCCCAGCATTTT.

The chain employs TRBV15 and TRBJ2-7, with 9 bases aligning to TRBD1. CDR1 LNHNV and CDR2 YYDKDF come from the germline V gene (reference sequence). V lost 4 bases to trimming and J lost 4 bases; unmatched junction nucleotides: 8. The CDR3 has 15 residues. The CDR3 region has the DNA TGTGCCACCAGCAAGGAGCCGGACAGGGGTTACGAGCAGTACTTC. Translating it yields CATSKEPDRGYEQYF.

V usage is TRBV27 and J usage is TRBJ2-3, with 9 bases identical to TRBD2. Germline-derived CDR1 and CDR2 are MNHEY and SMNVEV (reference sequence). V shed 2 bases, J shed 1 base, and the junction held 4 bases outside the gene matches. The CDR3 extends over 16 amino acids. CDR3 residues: CASSLGGRGGTDTQYF. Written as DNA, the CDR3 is TGTGCCAGCAGTTTAGGCGGGAGGGGAGGCACAGATACGCAGTATTTT.

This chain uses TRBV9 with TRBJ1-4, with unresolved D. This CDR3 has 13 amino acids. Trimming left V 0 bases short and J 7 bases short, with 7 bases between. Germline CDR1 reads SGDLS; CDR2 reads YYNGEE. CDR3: CASSVALGEKLFF. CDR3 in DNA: TGTGCCAGCAGCGTAGCCCTTGGTGAAAAACTGTTTTTT.

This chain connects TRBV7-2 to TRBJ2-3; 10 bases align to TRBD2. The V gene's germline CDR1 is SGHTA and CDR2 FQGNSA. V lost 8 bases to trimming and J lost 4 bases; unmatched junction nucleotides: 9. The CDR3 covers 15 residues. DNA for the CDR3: TGTGCCAGCCGATCTAGCGGGAGTGACGCAGATACGCAGTATTTT. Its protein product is CASRSSGSDADTQYF. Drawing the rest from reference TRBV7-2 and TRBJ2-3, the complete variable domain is GAGVSQSPSNKVTEKGKDVELRCDPISGHTALYWYRQSLGQGLEFLIYFQGNSAPDKSGLPSDRFSAERTGGSVSTLTIQRTQQEDSAVYLCASRSSGSDADTQYFGPGTRLTVL.

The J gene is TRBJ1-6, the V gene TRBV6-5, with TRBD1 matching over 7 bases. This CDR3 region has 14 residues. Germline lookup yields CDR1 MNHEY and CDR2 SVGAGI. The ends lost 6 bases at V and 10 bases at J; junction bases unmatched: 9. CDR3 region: CASSSDRVASPLHF. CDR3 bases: TGTGCCAGCAGCTCAGACAGGGTGGCCTCACCCCTCCACTTT.

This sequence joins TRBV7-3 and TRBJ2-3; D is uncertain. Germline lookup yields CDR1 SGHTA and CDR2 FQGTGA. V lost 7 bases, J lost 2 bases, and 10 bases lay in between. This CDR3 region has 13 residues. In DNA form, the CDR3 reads TGTGCCAGCACCCAGATACCCACAGATACGCAGTATTTT. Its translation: CASTQIPTDTQYF.

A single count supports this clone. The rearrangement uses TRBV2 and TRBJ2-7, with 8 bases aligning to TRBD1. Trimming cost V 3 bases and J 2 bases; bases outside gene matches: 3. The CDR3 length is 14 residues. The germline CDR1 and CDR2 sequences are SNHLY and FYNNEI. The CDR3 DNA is TGTGCCAGCAGTGAGACAGGGGTCACCTACGAGCAGTACTTC. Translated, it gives CASSETGVTYEQYF.

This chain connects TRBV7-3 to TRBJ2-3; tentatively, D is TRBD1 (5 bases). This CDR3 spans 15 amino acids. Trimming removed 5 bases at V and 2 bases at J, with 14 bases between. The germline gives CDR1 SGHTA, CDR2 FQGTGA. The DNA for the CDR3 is TGTGCCAGCAGCCCCCAGGGCCGGGTCACAGATACGCAGTATTTT. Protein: CASSPQGRVTDTQYF.

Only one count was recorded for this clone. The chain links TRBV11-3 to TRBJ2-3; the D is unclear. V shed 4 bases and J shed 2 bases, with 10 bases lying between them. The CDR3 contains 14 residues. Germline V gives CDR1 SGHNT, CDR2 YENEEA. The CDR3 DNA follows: TGTGCCAGCAGCTCCGGCGGCGACACAGATACGCAGTATTTT. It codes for CASSSGGDTDTQYF.

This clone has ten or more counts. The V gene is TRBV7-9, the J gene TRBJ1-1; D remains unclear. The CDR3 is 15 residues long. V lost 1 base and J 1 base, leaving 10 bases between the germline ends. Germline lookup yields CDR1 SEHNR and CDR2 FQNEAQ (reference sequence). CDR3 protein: CASSLVGSANTEAFF. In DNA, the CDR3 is TGTGCCAGCAGCTTAGTTGGATCGGCGAACACTGAAGCTTTCTTT.

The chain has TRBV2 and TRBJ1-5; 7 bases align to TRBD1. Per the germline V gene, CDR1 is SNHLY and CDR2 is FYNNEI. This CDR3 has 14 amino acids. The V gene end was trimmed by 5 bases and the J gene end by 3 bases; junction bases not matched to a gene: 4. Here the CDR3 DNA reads TGTGCCAGCAGTCCGCAGGGGGTCAATCAGCCCCAGCATTTT. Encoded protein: CASSPQGVNQPQHF.

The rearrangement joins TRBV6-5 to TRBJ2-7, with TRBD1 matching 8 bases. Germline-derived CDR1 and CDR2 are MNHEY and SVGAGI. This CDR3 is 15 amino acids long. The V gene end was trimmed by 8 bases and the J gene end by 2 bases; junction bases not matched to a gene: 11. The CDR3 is CASGVTRDRTYEQYF. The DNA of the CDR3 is TGTGCCAGCGGTGTGACCCGGGACAGGACCTACGAGCAGTACTTC.

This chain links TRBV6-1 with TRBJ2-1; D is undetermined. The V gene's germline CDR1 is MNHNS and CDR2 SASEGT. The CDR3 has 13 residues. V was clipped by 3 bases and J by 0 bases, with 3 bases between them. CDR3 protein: CASSDGSYNEQFF. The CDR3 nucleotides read TGTGCCAGCAGTGACGGCTCCTACAATGAGCAGTTCTTC.

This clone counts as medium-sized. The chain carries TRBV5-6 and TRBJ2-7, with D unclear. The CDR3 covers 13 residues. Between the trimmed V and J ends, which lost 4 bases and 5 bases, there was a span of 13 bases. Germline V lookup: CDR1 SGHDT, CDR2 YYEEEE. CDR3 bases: TGTGCCAGCAGCCCGCCGCTGGCCAACGAGCAGTACTTC. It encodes CASSPPLANEQYF. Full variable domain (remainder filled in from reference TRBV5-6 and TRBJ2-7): DAGVTQSPTHLIKTRGQQVTLRCSPKSGHDTVSWYQQALGQGPQFIFQYYEEEERQRGNFPDRFSGHQFPNYSSELNVNALLLGDSALYLCASSPPLANEQYFGPGTRLTVT.

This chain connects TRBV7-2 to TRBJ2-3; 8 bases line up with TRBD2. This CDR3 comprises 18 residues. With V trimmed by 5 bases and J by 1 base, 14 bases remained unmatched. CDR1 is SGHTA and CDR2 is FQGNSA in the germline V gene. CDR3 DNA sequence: TGTGCCAGCAGCCAGCGTGCCGCGATACTAGCGGGCACAGATACGCAGTATTTT. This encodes CASSQRAAILAGTDTQYF.

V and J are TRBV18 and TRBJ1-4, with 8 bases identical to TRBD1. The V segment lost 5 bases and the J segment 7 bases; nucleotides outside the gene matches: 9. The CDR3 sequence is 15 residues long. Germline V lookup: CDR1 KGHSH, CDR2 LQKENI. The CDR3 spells CASSSPGGRGEKLFF. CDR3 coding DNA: TGTGCCAGCTCATCTCCAGGGGGCCGGGGTGAAAAACTGTTTTTT.

The DNA of the CDR3 is TGTGCCAGCTCACCAGCACTAGCGACGAACACCGGGGAGCTGTTTTTT. Its protein product is CASSPALATNTGELFF. The chain joins TRBV18 to TRBJ2-2, with TRBD2 identical over 7 bases. The CDR3 runs to 16 residues. Germline trimming cut 2 bases from V and 0 bases from J; bases unmatched to any gene: 3. The V gene's germline CDR1 is KGHSH and CDR2 LQKENI.

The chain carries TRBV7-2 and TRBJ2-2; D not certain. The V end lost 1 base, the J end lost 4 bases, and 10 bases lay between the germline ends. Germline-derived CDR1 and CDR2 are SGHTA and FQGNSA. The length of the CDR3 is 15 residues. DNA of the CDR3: TGTGCCAGCAGCTTAGACACCCCTGGCACCGGGGAGCTGTTTTTT. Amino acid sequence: CASSLDTPGTGELFF.

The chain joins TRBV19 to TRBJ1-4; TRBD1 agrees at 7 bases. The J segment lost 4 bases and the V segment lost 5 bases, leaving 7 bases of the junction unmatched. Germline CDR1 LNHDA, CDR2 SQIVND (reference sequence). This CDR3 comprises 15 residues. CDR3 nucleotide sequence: TGTGCCAGTAGTCCGCTCGACAGGGATAATGAAAAACTGTTTTTT. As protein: CASSPLDRDNEKLFF. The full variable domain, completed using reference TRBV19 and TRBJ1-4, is DGGITQSPKYLFRKEGQNVTLSCEQNLNHDAMYWYRQDPGQGLRLIYYSQIVNDFQKGDIAEGYSVSREKKESFPLTVTSAQKNPTAFYLCASSPLDRDNEKLFFGSGTQLSVL.

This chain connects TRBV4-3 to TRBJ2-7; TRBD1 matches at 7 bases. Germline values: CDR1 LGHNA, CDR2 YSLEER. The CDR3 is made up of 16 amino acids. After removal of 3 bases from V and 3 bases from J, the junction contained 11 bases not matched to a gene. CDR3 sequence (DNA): TGCGCCAGCAGCCAGGTGACCACAGGGGCGGTCTACGAGCAGTACTTC. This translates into CASSQVTTGAVYEQYF.